Listed below are T cell receptor beta chains from one sample, sequenced in a study of cytomegalovirus exposure and HLA in healthy donors. Produced via immunoSEQ multiplex PCR; TCRdb's table is partial and in-frame only. The sample consists of 110,000 to 150,000 clones, about 70% of them appearing once. What was sequenced was PBMCs. Receptors were obtained from a woman in her thirties or forties in good health and CMV-seronegative. Each CDR3 is given with its conserved first and last residue. D genes are given only for firm matches. Clone size is given for some rows only: seen once, a few or many times, or a class if the clone is expanded.

D,V,J,size,DNA,CDR3
TRBD2,TRBV18,TRBJ2-2,.,TGTGCCAGCTCTTCCGGGACTAGCGGCCGCAGTAATACCGGGGAGCTGTTTTTT,CASSSGTSGRSNTGELFF
TRBD1,TRBV30,TRBJ2-7,.,TGTGCCTGGAGCCGGACAGGGCACGAGCAGTACTTC,CAWSRTGHEQYF
.,TRBV5-4,TRBJ2-7,.,TGTGCCAGCAGCTTGTTTTCCGAGTCCTACGAGCAGTACTTC,CASSLFSESYEQYF
TRBD2,TRBV5-8,TRBJ2-1,.,TGTGCCAGCACCAAGGGGCTAGCGGTTTACAATGAGCAGTTCTTC,CASTKGLAVYNEQFF
.,TRBV7-9,TRBJ1-2,.,TGTTCCAGCAGCTTACTTCGGGGTTATGGCTACACCTTC,CSSSLLRGYGYTF
.,TRBV2,TRBJ2-2,.,TGTGCCAGCAGTGACGGCAGCGCGAACACCGGGGAGCTGTTTTTT,CASSDGSANTGELFF
TRBD1,TRBV7-9,TRBJ1-1,once,TGTTCCAGCGCAGGGGGCAGAAAGTCTTTCTTT,CSSAGGRKSFF
.,TRBV4-1,TRBJ1-2,.,TGCGCCAGCAGCCAAGACAACACTAAAAACTATGGCTACACCTTC,CASSQDNTKNYGYTF
.,TRBV7-6,TRBJ2-2,few,TGTGCCAGCAGCTTAGCAGGGGGTCCACTAGATTTCACCGGGGAGCTGTTTTTT,CASSLAGGPLDFTGELFF
TRBD1,TRBV15,TRBJ1-2,.,TGTGCCACCAGCAGAGATGACAGGGGGTGGTCTAACTATGGCTACACCTTC,CATSRDDRGWSNYGYTF
.,TRBV19,TRBJ1-1,.,TGTGCCAGTAGTCCCGGGTCGAACACTGAAGCTTTCTTT,CASSPGSNTEAFF
.,TRBV11-3,TRBJ1-2,.,TGTGCCAGCAGCGATCGGGGATCCTATGGCTACACCTTC,CASSDRGSYGYTF
.,TRBV6-4,TRBJ2-6,few,TGTGCCAGCAGTGAGGGCTACTCTGGGGCCAACGTCCTGACTTTC,CASSEGYSGANVLTF
TRBD1,TRBV7-8,TRBJ2-5,.,TGTGCCAGCAACCGGGACAGCCGATCTGAAGAGACCCAGTACTTC,CASNRDSRSEETQYF
.,TRBV29-1,TRBJ1-1,.,TGCAGCGTCCCCAGGAACACTGAAGCTTTCTTT,CSVPRNTEAFF
TRBD1,TRBV28,TRBJ2-7,.,TGTGCCAGCAGACCAGGGGGCGCGAGCTCCTACGAGCAGTACTTC,CASRPGGASSYEQYF
.,TRBV7-2,TRBJ1-4,.,TGTGCCAGCAGCTACGGAGCCCTAAGAGCTGAAAAACTGTTTTTT,CASSYGALRAEKLFF
.,TRBV11-2,TRBJ2-4,once,TGTGCCAGCAGCCCCAGCGCTGCCAAAAACATTCAGTACTTC,CASSPSAAKNIQYF
TRBD1,TRBV9,TRBJ2-1,.,TGTGCCAGCAGCGTTGGCCAGGGACAGGGGTGGGGTGAGCAGTTCTTC,CASSVGQGQGWGEQFF
TRBD2,TRBV5-1,TRBJ2-7,.,TGCGCCAGCAGCTCTCTAGCGGGAGATCAGTACGAGCAGTACTTC,CASSSLAGDQYEQYF
TRBD1,TRBV6-1,TRBJ1-1,.,TGTGCCAGCAGTGAAAGAGGACAGGGGAACACTGAAGCTTTCTTT,CASSERGQGNTEAFF
.,TRBV7-2,TRBJ1-1,many,TGTGCCAGCAGCCCGGATGCGGCGGGTGAAGCTTTCTTT,CASSPDAAGEAFF
TRBD1,TRBV10-3,TRBJ1-2,.,TGTGCCATCAAGACCCCTACGACAGGGACTCATGGCTACACCTTC,CAIKTPTTGTHGYTF
TRBD1,TRBV9,TRBJ2-4,.,TGTGCCAGCAGTCAAAGAGCGGACAGGGGAAACATTCAGTACTTC,CASSQRADRGNIQYF
.,TRBV18,TRBJ2-5,.,TGTGCCAGCTCACCGCCGGGACTCCAGACCCAGTACTTC,CASSPPGLQTQYF
.,TRBV6-1,TRBJ1-2,.,TGTGCCAGCAGTGACGGGCGGCGGGGTTCGAATGGCTACACCTTC,CASSDGRRGSNGYTF
.,TRBV5-5,TRBJ1-1,.,TGTGCCAGCAGCTCCGCTCGGACAGAGAACACTGAAGCTTTCTTT,CASSSARTENTEAFF
TRBD1,TRBV18,TRBJ1-1,.,TGTGCCAGCTCATACCGGGACAGGGGGCGCTCCACTGAAGCTTTCTTT,CASSYRDRGRSTEAFF
.,TRBV6-4,TRBJ2-1,.,TGTGCCAGCAGTGGGAGGCATAGCTCCTACAATGAGCAGTTCTTC,CASSGRHSSYNEQFF
.,TRBV7-9,TRBJ1-2,.,TGTTCCAGCAGCTTAGACAGCAACTATGGCTACACCTTC,CSSSLDSNYGYTF
TRBD1,TRBV5-8,TRBJ1-2,once,TGTGCCAGCAGCCCCGGACAGGGCAATGGCTACACCTTC,CASSPGQGNGYTF
TRBD1,TRBV5-1,TRBJ2-7,.,TGCGCCAGCAGCTGGACAGGGCCCACACCCGACGGGCAGTACTTC,CASSWTGPTPDGQYF
.,TRBV5-1,TRBJ1-2,.,TGCGCCAGCAGCTTACAGGGAATCGGGGGCTACACCTTC,CASSLQGIGGYTF
TRBD1,TRBV2,TRBJ1-2,.,TGTGCCAGCAGTGATTACAGGGGACTCATCAATGGCTACACCTTC,CASSDYRGLINGYTF
TRBD2,TRBV2,TRBJ2-1,.,TGTGCCAGCATCGGGGTTTCGGGGGGTTACAATGAGCAGTTCTTC,CASIGVSGGYNEQFF
TRBD1,TRBV9,TRBJ1-2,.,TGTGCCAGCAGCCCTCGAGGGGACAGGGGAACCTATGGCTACACCTTC,CASSPRGDRGTYGYTF
TRBD2,TRBV18,TRBJ2-5,.,TGTGCCAGCTCACGACTAGCGGGGGCCGATCCTCAAGAGACCCAGTACTTC,CASSRLAGADPQETQYF
.,TRBV6-5,TRBJ2-1,.,TGTGCCAGCAGTTACGGCACTAAAAATGAGCAGTTCTTC,CASSYGTKNEQFF
.,TRBV4-1,TRBJ1-1,.,TGCGCCAGCAGCCACGTTACAGGGCCGGGAGCTTTCTTT,CASSHVTGPGAFF
.,TRBV19,TRBJ2-2,.,TGTGCCAGTATTACGACAGCTTTCTCTGGGGAGCTGTTTTTT,CASITTAFSGELFF
TRBD2,TRBV4-1,TRBJ2-7,.,TGCGCCAGCAGCCAATCTTATATAGCGGGAGGGTACGAGCAGTACTTC,CASSQSYIAGGYEQYF
TRBD1,TRBV19,TRBJ1-3,.,TGTGCCAGTAGTAGACAGGGTATTAGGGACACCATATATTTT,CASSRQGIRDTIYF
.,TRBV5-8,TRBJ2-5,.,TGTGCCAGCAGCTTGGTGGTTTTGAGGGAGACCCAGTACTTC,CASSLVVLRETQYF
TRBD1,TRBV6-6,TRBJ1-1,.,TGTGCCAGCAGTCAGGGACAGGGGGCAATGGGGACTGAAGCTTTCTTT,CASSQGQGAMGTEAFF
TRBD2,TRBV29-1,TRBJ2-2,.,TGCAGCTCCCTCGCGGGGGTGACCGGGGAGCTGTTTTTT,CSSLAGVTGELFF
.,TRBV9,TRBJ1-2,.,TGTGCCAGCAGCCAGGAGGTCAGCCTCCTAAACTATGGCTACACCTTC,CASSQEVSLLNYGYTF
TRBD1,TRBV6-1,TRBJ1-1,.,TGTGCCAGCAGTGAGGCTGGGACAGAGAACACTGAAGCTTTCTTT,CASSEAGTENTEAFF
.,TRBV7-2,TRBJ1-1,.,TGTGCCAGCAGCTTACAGGCTGTTATGAACACTGAAGCTTTCTTT,CASSLQAVMNTEAFF
.,TRBV4-1,TRBJ1-5,few,TGCGCCAGCAGCCAAGATGTTACGGGAGATCAGCCCCAGCATTTT,CASSQDVTGDQPQHF
TRBD1,TRBV7-9,TRBJ1-5,.,TGTTCCAGCAGCGGGGACAGGGGAACGTATAGCAATCAGCCCCAGCATTTT,CSSSGDRGTYSNQPQHF
TRBD1,TRBV6-1,TRBJ2-7,few,TGTGCCAGCAGTGCCCGGGACAGGGTGGAAGAGCAGTACTTC,CASSARDRVEEQYF
.,TRBV10-1,TRBJ2-7,.,TGCGCCAGCAGCTTAGGCCGGGACTTACGCTCCTACGAGCAGTACTTC,CASSLGRDLRSYEQYF
.,TRBV5-1,TRBJ1-5,.,TGCGCCAGCAGCTTGGATGGCAGGGTGGGCAATCAGCCCCAGCATTTT,CASSLDGRVGNQPQHF
.,TRBV6-1,TRBJ1-2,once,TGTGCCAGCAGGGACCGGACAGTTAACTATGGCTACACCTTC,CASRDRTVNYGYTF
TRBD2,TRBV14,TRBJ2-2,once,TGTGCCAGCAGCCCTAGACGCCTTAGCGGGAGTTGGACCGGGGAGCTGTTTTTT,CASSPRRLSGSWTGELFF